The 9 T cell receptor beta chains listed next were all sequenced from one sample in a study of blood T cell repertoires in COVID-19. Profiled with immunoSEQ multiplex PCR; TCRdb holds only in-frame clones, not every one. The data hold about 70,000 clones, with roughly 76% observed a single time. The sample taken for sequencing was peripheral blood. The receptors stem from a woman aged 70-85 years with acute or convalescent COVID-19.

This clone was found once. The rearrangement uses TRBV6-5 and TRBJ2-1, with D perhaps matching TRBD2 (6 bases). V was shortened by 8 bases and J by 3 bases, with 14 bases between the two germline ends. This CDR3 is built from 14 residues. Looked up from germline, CDR1 is MNHEY and CDR2 is SVGAGI. CDR3 amino acids: CASSSGSGYNEQFF. The CDR3 nucleotides read TGTGCCAGCTCTTCCGGGAGTGGCTACAATGAGCAGTTCTTC.

This chain links TRBV2 with TRBJ1-2, with TRBD1 matching 7 bases. The CDR3 extends over 13 amino acids. V dropped 5 bases and J dropped 8; count of bases not matched to a gene: 8. Germline V CDR1 and CDR2: SNHLY, FYNNEI. The CDR3 reads CASSSDRVGGYTF. Here the CDR3 DNA reads TGTGCCAGCAGTTCCGACAGGGTAGGGGGCTACACCTTC.

The chain employs TRBV19 and TRBJ2-3; 7 nucleotides line up with TRBD2. The CDR3 loop spans 18 amino acids. CDR1 is LNHDA, CDR2 SQIVND, per germline (reference sequence). Unmatched junction bases numbered 17, after V lost 5 bases and J lost 3 bases. The CDR3 sequence: CASSDRGGLGRPTDTQYF. As DNA, the CDR3 is TGTGCCAGTAGTGATAGGGGAGGTCTCGGGAGGCCAACAGATACGCAGTATTTT.

The gene calls are TRBV4-1 and TRBJ1-3, with a possible D match to TRBD1 (6 bases). CDR1 is MGHRA and CDR2 is YSYEKL in the germline V gene. Trimming took 0 bases from V and 2 from J, leaving 11 bases between them. The length of the CDR3 is 16 residues. Here the CDR3 DNA reads TGCGCCAGCAGCCAAGACACAGGGCCTACTGGAAACACCATATATTTT. Its protein is CASSQDTGPTGNTIYF.

The gene calls are TRBV6-1 and TRBJ2-7, with D perhaps matching TRBD1 (5 bases). This CDR3 has 14 amino acids. In germline, CDR1 is MNHNS, CDR2 SASEGT. The V end lost 2 bases, the J end lost 2 bases, and 10 bases lay between the germline ends. In nucleotides, the CDR3 is TGTGCCAGCAGTGAACAGGGTCGTACCTACGAGCAGTACTTC. This encodes CASSEQGRTYEQYF.

The chain combines TRBV29-1 with TRBJ1-1, with TRBD1 matching over 8 bases. The V and J ends lost 6 bases and 5 bases, in that order; junction bases with no gene match: 11. The CDR3 runs to 14 residues. The germline V gene encodes CDR1 SQVTM and CDR2 ANQGSEA. This CDR3 is CSVDVGQGWTEAFF. CDR3 bases: TGCAGCGTGGATGTTGGACAGGGTTGGACTGAAGCTTTCTTT.

J is TRBJ2-1 and V is TRBV9, with a tentative D call TRBD1 (6 bases). The germline V and J ends were trimmed by 4 bases and 10 bases, with 12 bases remaining between them. Germline CDR1 and CDR2: SGDLS and YYNGEE. This CDR3 has 12 amino acids. CDR3 region: CASSYPGTEQFF. The CDR3 nucleotides are TGTGCCAGCAGCTACCCCGGGACAGAGCAGTTCTTC.

This rearrangement joins TRBV27 to TRBJ1-2; D not certain. V was shortened by 3 bases and J by 6 bases, with 14 bases between the two germline ends. The CDR3 length is 14 residues. CDR1 and CDR2 (germline): MNHEY, SMNVEV (reference sequence). This chain's CDR3 is CASSFFREANGYTF. Here the CDR3 DNA reads TGTGCCAGCAGTTTTTTCCGGGAGGCGAATGGCTACACCTTC.

The chain carries TRBV4-2 and TRBJ1-5, with D perhaps matching TRBD1 (5 bases). V was pared by 1 base and J by 7 bases, with 14 bases between. CDR1 LGHNA and CDR2 YNFKEQ come from the germline V gene. This CDR3 has 15 amino acids. The CDR3, as DNA: TGTGCCAGCAGCCAAGGAGGGGCGGGGGTACAGCCCCAGCATTTT. Its protein product is CASSQGGAGVQPQHF.